The clone carrying this T cell receptor beta chain has a single count. What it recognizes is unknown. This entry belongs to a study of T cell responses to AZD1222 COVID-19 vaccine. Study-wide background: Second doses at about 4 or about 12 weeks were pooled.

Study-wide results and limits: Reports indicate that nearly half of spike-specific TCRs are directed at unmutated variant regions. No repertoire was sampled before or during the peak T cell response, only after it. White British ancestry dominated among donors, who included more females, and clonal diversity was possibly underestimated.

This table comes from immunoSEQ multiplex PCR, and its TCRdb copy is limited to in-frame clones, with some not included. The table includes some 130,000 clones, approximately 83% detected once. This CDR3 is built from 13 residues. V was pared by 0 bases and J by 8 bases, with 2 bases of the junction left unmatched. Germline loops: CDR1 LGHNA, CDR2 YSLEER. This TCR was sampled from an adult in good health. Sequenced material: peripheral blood, taken on day 0 of AZD1222 vaccination. The chain uses TRBV4-3 and TRBJ2-3, with TRBD2 identical over 7 bases. CDR3 in DNA: TGCGCCAGCAGCCAAGAGGGGAGGGGTACGCAGTATTTT. Residues: CASSQEGRGTQYF.